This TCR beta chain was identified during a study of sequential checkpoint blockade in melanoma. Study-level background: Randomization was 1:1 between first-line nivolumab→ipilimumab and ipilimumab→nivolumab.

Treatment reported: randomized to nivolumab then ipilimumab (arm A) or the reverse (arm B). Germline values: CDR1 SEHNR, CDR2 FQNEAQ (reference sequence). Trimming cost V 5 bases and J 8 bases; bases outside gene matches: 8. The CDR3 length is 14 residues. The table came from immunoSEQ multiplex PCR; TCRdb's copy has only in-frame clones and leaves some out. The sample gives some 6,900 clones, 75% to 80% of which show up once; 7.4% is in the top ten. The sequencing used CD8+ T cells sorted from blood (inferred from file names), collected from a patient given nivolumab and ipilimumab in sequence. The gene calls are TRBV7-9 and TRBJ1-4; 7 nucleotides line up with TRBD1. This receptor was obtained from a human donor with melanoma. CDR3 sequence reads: CASSPYRGVEKLFF. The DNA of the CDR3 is TGTGCCAGCAGCCCTTACAGGGGCGTGGAAAAACTGTTTTTT.